This TCR beta chain was recorded in a study of cytomegalovirus exposure and HLA in healthy donors. Study results and caveats: From TCR beta sequences, most subjects' HLA-A and HLA-B alleles were reportedly predicted accurately. Roughly uniform depth of sequencing across donors was assumed in presence/absence analyses.

For this clone: Its specificity is not known.

CDR1 is SGDLS, CDR2 YYNGEE, per germline. The V segment lost 4 bases and the J segment 3 bases; nucleotides outside the gene matches: 15. This CDR3 has 18 residues. PCR amplification relied on 60 Vbeta primers (plus 13 Jbeta primers). The protocol was immunoSEQ multiplex PCR, while the TCRdb copy is restricted to in-frame clones and leaves out a portion. The sample consists of some 170,000 clones, around 86% of them appearing once. The chain carries TRBV9 and TRBJ2-1; 8 bases are shared with TRBD2. Specimen: PBMCs. The receptor comes from a girl aged 2-15 years in good health and CMV-seropositive. DNA for the CDR3: TGTGCCAGCAGCTCGGGACTAGGCCGACCCCATCGCTACAATGAGCAGTTCTTC. Protein: CASSSGLGRPHRYNEQFF.